Described below is a single T cell receptor (beta chain) sequence and its context. Per the germline V gene, CDR1 is MNHNS and CDR2 is SASEGT. The CDR3 length is 16 residues. V lost 4 bases, J lost 0 bases, and 14 bases lay in between. The protocol was immunoSEQ multiplex PCR, while the TCRdb copy is restricted to in-frame clones and leaves out a portion. The sample includes under 300,000 clones, about four fifths of them seen just once. The data belong to a study of control samples from healthy donors and cancer patients. The sequenced sample consisted of PBMCs. The clonotype comes from a woman aged 60-70 years with lung cancer. The chain combines TRBV6-1 with TRBJ2-3; possible D gene TRBD1, 5 bases. The CDR3 protein is CASSVMGLPSTDTQYF. The CDR3 DNA is TGTGCCAGCAGTGTAATGGGGCTTCCCAGCACAGATACGCAGTATTTT.